One sample yielded the 31 T cell receptor beta chains listed below, sequenced in a study of control samples from healthy donors and cancer patients. Measured with immunoSEQ multiplex PCR; TCRdb has only the in-frame clones, and not every one. The sample has around 200,000 clones, 75% to 95% seen once; the top ten hold approximately 1.4%. Source material: blood. These receptors all stem from a woman aged 25 to 45 in good health.

The chain employs TRBV7-3 and TRBJ1-1; D perhaps matches TRBD1 (6 bases). The V and J ends lost 5 bases and 5 bases respectively, with 9 bases between them. From germline, CDR1 is SGHTA and CDR2 FQGTGA. The length of the CDR3 is 12 residues. The DNA of the CDR3 is TGTGCCAGCAGCCGCCAGGGGACTGAAGCTTTCTTT. Protein product: CASSRQGTEAFF.

The chain couples TRBV2 to TRBJ2-3; 13 bases map to TRBD2. CDR1 SNHLY and CDR2 FYNNEI come from the germline V gene. Trimming at V came to 7 bases and at J to 0 bases, leaving 13 bases not matched to a gene. The CDR3 totals 19 residues. CDR3 coding DNA: TGTGCCAGCACCGGACTAGCGGGGGAGGGAACCCCTAGCACAGATACGCAGTATTTT. It specifies CASTGLAGEGTPSTDTQYF.

The genes are TRBV18 and TRBJ1-5; TRBD1 matches 10 bases. This CDR3 is 17 amino acids long. Germline V gene data show CDR1 as KGHSH and CDR2 as LQKENI. The V segment lost 3 bases and the J segment 1 base; nucleotides outside the gene matches: 6. This CDR3 reads CASSPLDRGRSNQPQHF. The CDR3 DNA reads as TGTGCCAGCTCACCGCTAGACAGGGGGCGAAGCAATCAGCCCCAGCATTTT. The full variable domain, rest sourced from reference TRBV18 and TRBJ1-5, is NAGVMQNPRHLVRRRGQEARLRCSPMKGHSHVYWYRQLPEEGLKFMVYLQKENIIDESGMPKERFSAEFPKEGPSILRIQQVVRGDSAAYFCASSPLDRGRSNQPQHFGDGTRLSIL.

The chain recombines TRBV18 with TRBJ1-1; D call uncertain. The CDR3 sequence is 14 residues long. Germline CDR1 reads KGHSH; CDR2 reads LQKENI. V shed 1 base and J shed 1 base, with 7 bases lying between them. For the CDR3, the DNA is TGTGCCAGCTCACCACAACGACAGAACACTGAAGCTTTCTTT. As protein: CASSPQRQNTEAFF. Looking up the rest from reference TRBV18 and TRBJ1-1 gives the full variable domain: NAGVMQNPRHLVRRRGQEARLRCSPMKGHSHVYWYRQLPEEGLKFMVYLQKENIIDESGMPKERFSAEFPKEGPSILRIQQVVRGDSAAYFCASSPQRQNTEAFFGQGTRLTVV.

The chain recombines TRBV9 with TRBJ2-3; D unresolved. The V gene's germline CDR1 is SGDLS and CDR2 YYNGEE. V lost 0 bases, J lost 2 bases, and 4 bases lay in between. This CDR3 is 13 amino acids long. DNA for the CDR3: TGTGCCAGCAGCGTAGTCAACACAGATACGCAGTATTTT. It specifies CASSVVNTDTQYF. Full variable domain (rest looked up from reference TRBV9 and TRBJ2-3): DSGVTQTPKHLITATGQRVTLRCSPRSGDLSVYWYQQSLDQGLQFLIQYYNGEERAKGNILERFSAQQFPDLHSELNLSSLELGDSALYFCASSVVNTDTQYFGPGTRLTVL.

This chain uses TRBV4-1 with TRBJ2-7; 10 bases map to TRBD2. Germline V gene lookup returns CDR1 MGHRA and CDR2 YSYEKL. The junction had 1 base not matched to a gene; V was cut back by 2 bases and J by 3 bases. This CDR3 spans 14 amino acids. CDR3 sequence: CASSQLAGVYEQYF. CDR3 bases: TGCGCCAGCAGCCAACTAGCGGGAGTCTACGAGCAGTACTTC.

This chain uses TRBV12-5 with TRBJ2-3, with 16 nucleotides matching TRBD2. The V segment lost 6 bases and the J segment 1 base; nucleotides outside the gene matches: 7. CDR3 size: 18 residues. CDR1 LGHNT and CDR2 FRNRAP come from the germline V gene. The CDR3 DNA follows: TGTGCTAGTGGACCCGGGACTAGCGGGAGGGCCGGCACAGATACGCAGTATTTT. Translation: CASGPGTSGRAGTDTQYF.

The chain is built from TRBV3-1 (or the pseudogene TRBV3-2) and TRBJ2-3, with D possibly matching TRBD1 (6 bases). This CDR3 has 15 residues. The ends were cut back, 4 bases at V and 0 bases at J, with 11 bases in the middle. Germline loops: CDR1 LGHDT, CDR2 YNNKEL (reference sequence). The CDR3 coding sequence is TGTGCCAGCAGCCTTAGGACAGATAGCACAGATACGCAGTATTTT. This encodes CASSLRTDSTDTQYF.

The rearrangement links TRBV19 to TRBJ1-5; TRBD1 is a possible D gene (6 bases). Germline CDR1 LNHDA, CDR2 SQIVND (reference sequence). The CDR3 covers 15 residues. Trimming removed 4 bases from V and 2 bases from J, with 12 bases in between. CDR3 amino acids: CASSTPGDRNQPQHF. Here the CDR3 DNA reads TGTGCCAGTAGTACCCCAGGGGATCGCAATCAGCCCCAGCATTTT.

The chain links TRBV10-2 to TRBJ1-4; possible D gene TRBD1, 6 bases. Trimming removed 3 bases from V and 6 bases from J, with 17 bases in between. The CDR3 has 16 residues. Germline V gives CDR1 WSHSY, CDR2 SAAADI. The CDR3 loop is CASSDRGYYPDEKLFF. The CDR3, as DNA: TGCGCCAGCAGTGACAGGGGATATTACCCGGATGAAAAACTGTTTTTT.

In regard to this clone: At the DNA level, this CDR3 is encoded by other sequences in the same sample as well. V gene TRBV9 combines with J gene TRBJ1-1; D is undetermined. The CDR3 sequence is 14 residues long. The germline CDR1 and CDR2 sequences are SGDLS and YYNGEE. Trimming cost V 0 bases and J 3 bases, with 9 bases left between them. The CDR3 spells CASSVAGRDTEAFF. CDR3 in DNA: TGTGCCAGCAGCGTAGCGGGCCGCGACACTGAAGCTTTCTTT.

As DNA, the CDR3 is TGCGCCAGCAGCTTGGGTCGGACAGGGGGCTATGGCTACACCTTC. Amino acid sequence: CASSLGRTGGYGYTF. The rearrangement uses TRBV5-1 and TRBJ1-2, with 10 bases that match TRBD1. With V trimmed by 0 bases and J by 4 bases, 3 bases remained unmatched. In germline, CDR1 is SGHRS, CDR2 YFSETQ. This CDR3 region has 15 residues.

The chain joins TRBV7-8 to TRBJ1-6, with 7 bases lining up with TRBD1. Germline CDR1 is SGHVS and CDR2 is FQNEAQ. V gave up 1 base and J gave up 7 bases; unmatched junction bases: 4. The CDR3 runs 15 residues. The CDR3 is CASSLVDRVNSPLHF. CDR3 coding DNA: TGTGCCAGCAGCTTAGTAGACAGGGTAAATTCACCCCTCCACTTT.

Turning to this clone: Other nucleotide sequences from this sample produce the same CDR3. The gene calls are TRBV5-1 and TRBJ1-1; D not certain. This CDR3 is built from 13 residues. Looked up from germline, CDR1 is SGHRS and CDR2 is YFSETQ. Trimming removed 0 bases at V and 1 base at J, with 4 bases between. The CDR3 sequence: CASSLDRNTEAFF. The CDR3 bases are TGCGCCAGCAGCTTGGACAGGAACACTGAAGCTTTCTTT.

This clone was recorded once. J is TRBJ2-2 and V is TRBV6-1; TRBD1 matches 9 bases. The CDR3 consists of 15 residues. CDR1 MNHNS and CDR2 SASEGT come from the germline V gene. The ends lost 3 bases at V and 6 bases at J; junction bases unmatched: 5. The CDR3 DNA follows: TGTGCCAGCAGTGAGTGGGGACAGGGTCCCGGGGAGCTGTTTTTT. Translated, it gives CASSEWGQGPGELFF.

About this clone itself: Sequence at one end of the junction differs from germline and may be a read error. CDR3 bases: TGTGCCAGCAGCCAAGAGTTATCGGGGGGTGGGCCCAACGTCCTGACTTTC. Translating gives CASSQELSGGGPNVLTF. J is TRBJ2-6 and V is TRBV3-1 (or the pseudogene TRBV3-2); TRBD2 aligns across 7 bases. This CDR3 contains 17 residues. Germline values: CDR1 LGHDT, CDR2 YNNKEL (reference sequence).

The chain couples TRBV5-6 to TRBJ2-5; 12 nucleotides align to TRBD2. The trim removed 6 bases at V and 5 bases at J, leaving 8 bases unmatched. CDR1 and CDR2 from the germline V gene are SGHDT and YYEEEE. CDR3 length: 15 residues. CDR3 in amino acids: CASTPSGGARETQYF. CDR3 nucleotides: TGTGCCAGCACCCCTAGCGGGGGGGCTCGGGAGACCCAGTACTTC. Combining the CDR3 with reference TRBV5-6 and TRBJ2-5 gives the whole variable domain DAGVTQSPTHLIKTRGQQVTLRCSPKSGHDTVSWYQQALGQGPQFIFQYYEEEERQRGNFPDRFSGHQFPNYSSELNVNALLLGDSALYLCASTPSGGARETQYFGPGTRLLVL.

V and J are TRBV18 and TRBJ2-7, with a possible D match to TRBD1 (8 bases). Germline assignment: CDR1 KGHSH and CDR2 LQKENI. The germline V and J ends were trimmed by 4 bases and 0 bases, with 22 bases remaining between them. This CDR3 has 18 residues. The CDR3 DNA follows: TGTGCCAGCTCACAAGGACAGGGAGGACTAGGGTTCTCCTACGAGCAGTACTTC. Its protein product is CASSQGQGGLGFSYEQYF.

The chain combines TRBV7-2 with TRBJ1-1, with D maybe TRBD1 (6 bases). Germline values: CDR1 SGHTA, CDR2 FQGNSA. Trimming took 1 base from V and 3 from J, leaving 12 bases between them. CDR3 length: 15 amino acids. The DNA of the CDR3 is TGTGCCAGCAGCTTAGACGGAGGGGGGGACACTGAAGCTTTCTTT. Protein sequence: CASSLDGGGDTEAFF. The full variable domain, in which reference TRBV7-2 and TRBJ1-1 provide the parts outside the CDR3, is GAGVSQSPSNKVTEKGKDVELRCDPISGHTALYWYRQSLGQGLEFLIYFQGNSAPDKSGLPSDRFSAERTGGSVSTLTIQRTQQEDSAVYLCASSLDGGGDTEAFFGQGTRLTVV.

This sequence joins TRBV18 and TRBJ1-1; no clear D gene. The CDR3 has 14 residues. In germline, CDR1 is KGHSH, CDR2 LQKENI. V dropped 1 base and J dropped 2 bases, with 8 bases sitting between them. The CDR3 reads CASSPRSINTEAFF. CDR3 nucleotide sequence: TGTGCCAGCTCACCACGTAGCATAAACACTGAAGCTTTCTTT.

The rearrangement joins TRBV19 to TRBJ2-1, with 8 bases that match TRBD1. Germline-derived CDR1 and CDR2 are LNHDA and SQIVND (reference sequence). J gave up 5 bases and V 2 bases, and 5 bases lay outside the gene matches. CDR3 size: 15 residues. CDR3 coding DNA: TGTGCCAGTAGTATAAGACAGGGGCCAAACAATGAGCAGTTCTTC. It yields the protein CASSIRQGPNNEQFF.

This clone was picked up one time. The chain is built from TRBV7-9 and TRBJ2-3, with 9 bases that match TRBD1. Germline trimming cut 3 bases from V and 0 bases from J; bases unmatched to any gene: 1. CDR3 length: 15 residues. Germline V lookup: CDR1 SEHNR, CDR2 FQNEAQ (reference sequence). CDR3 residues: CASSFGQGSTDTQYF. Here the CDR3 DNA reads TGTGCCAGCAGCTTCGGACAGGGGAGCACAGATACGCAGTATTTT. The entire variable domain, with the rest obtained from reference TRBV7-9 and TRBJ2-3, is as follows: DTGVSQNPRHKITKRGQNVTFRCDPISEHNRLYWYRQTLGQGPEFLTYFQNEAQLEKSRLLSDRFSAERPKGSFSTLEIQRTEQGDSAMYLCASSFGQGSTDTQYFGPGTRLTVL.

The chain recombines TRBV5-5 with TRBJ1-4; D ambiguous. The germline V gene encodes CDR1 SGHKS and CDR2 YYEKEE (reference sequence). Trimming removed 0 bases from V and 0 bases from J, with 18 bases in between. The CDR3 contains 19 residues. CDR3 residues: CASSLAGRPTLPTNEKLFF. Here the CDR3 DNA reads TGTGCCAGCAGCTTGGCGGGGAGGCCTACTCTACCAACTAATGAAAAACTGTTTTTT.

The chain carries TRBV6-5 and TRBJ1-2; 9 bases line up with TRBD1. The CDR3 covers 14 residues. Germline loops: CDR1 MNHEY, CDR2 SVGAGI. V shed 6 bases, J shed 1 base, and the junction held 3 bases outside the gene matches. CDR3 in DNA: TGTGCCAGCAGAAAGACAGGGGGTAACTATGGCTACACCTTC. Translating gives CASRKTGGNYGYTF.

The chain employs TRBV28 and TRBJ2-7; D is ambiguous. The CDR3 is 14 residues long. Trimming took 3 bases from V and 1 from J, leaving 10 bases between them. Germline loops: CDR1 MDHEN, CDR2 SYDVKM. The CDR3 DNA sequence: TGTGCCAGCAGTTTCCCAGGCGGATCCTACGAGCAGTACTTC. Protein product: CASSFPGGSYEQYF.

The rearrangement joins TRBV7-3 to TRBJ2-1; D not resolved. The CDR3 sequence is 14 residues long. The V gene's germline CDR1 is SGHTA and CDR2 FQGTGA. Trimming shortened V by 6 bases and J by 0 bases, and 9 bases separated the two germline ends. The CDR3 sequence: CASRPDNSYNEQFF. DNA for the CDR3: TGTGCCAGCAGACCGGATAACTCCTACAATGAGCAGTTCTTC.

The V call is TRBV11-2, the J call TRBJ1-4, with TRBD1 identical over 8 bases. V shed 5 bases, J shed 3 bases, and the junction held 5 bases outside the gene matches. The CDR3 has 15 amino acids. CDR1 is SGHAT, CDR2 FQNNGV, per germline. CDR3 nucleotides: TGTGCCAGCAGCAATACCAGGGGGCCTAATGAAAAACTGTTTTTT. It specifies CASSNTRGPNEKLFF.

This chain connects TRBV19 to TRBJ1-5; TRBD1 matches at 7 bases. This CDR3 is built from 15 residues. The germline CDR1 and CDR2 sequences are LNHDA and SQIVND (reference sequence). V was clipped by 4 bases and J by 2 bases; unmatched bases: 5. This CDR3 is CASSRSGTGNQPQHF. CDR3 DNA: TGTGCCAGTAGTAGATCCGGGACAGGCAATCAGCCCCAGCATTTT. The full variable domain, rest sourced from reference TRBV19 and TRBJ1-5, is DGGITQSPKYLFRKEGQNVTLSCEQNLNHDAMYWYRQDPGQGLRLIYYSQIVNDFQKGDIAEGYSVSREKKESFPLTVTSAQKNPTAFYLCASSRSGTGNQPQHFGDGTRLSIL.

The rearrangement uses TRBV27 and TRBJ1-2; TRBD1 matches 7 bases. V lost 4 bases to trimming and J lost 5 bases; unmatched junction nucleotides: 7. This CDR3 comprises 14 residues. CDR1 is MNHEY, CDR2 SMNVEV, per germline (reference sequence). Written as DNA, the CDR3 is TGTGCCAGCAGTTCGTCCGGGACAGATTATGGCTACACCTTC. Translated, it gives CASSSSGTDYGYTF.

The chain is built from TRBV7-2 and TRBJ1-1, with D hard to call. Trimming took off 4 bases at V and 2 bases at J, with 14 bases between the two ends. This CDR3 comprises 15 residues. Germline values: CDR1 SGHTA, CDR2 FQGNSA. CDR3 in amino acids: CASSSSDTFNTEAFF. Written as DNA, the CDR3 is TGTGCCAGCAGCTCCTCCGACACCTTTAACACTGAAGCTTTCTTT. Combining the CDR3 with reference TRBV7-2 and TRBJ1-1 gives the whole variable domain GAGVSQSPSNKVTEKGKDVELRCDPISGHTALYWYRQSLGQGLEFLIYFQGNSAPDKSGLPSDRFSAERTGGSVSTLTIQRTQQEDSAVYLCASSSSDTFNTEAFFGQGTRLTVV.

The chain recombines TRBV12-3 or TRBV12-4 with TRBJ1-3; D perhaps matches TRBD1 (6 bases). The CDR3 runs 13 residues. V lost 4 bases and J lost 8, with 12 bases in between. The CDR3 reads CASSWGGADTIYF. The CDR3 nucleotides are TGTGCCAGCAGTTGGGGGGGCGCGGACACCATATATTTT.